This TCR beta chain stems from a study of T cell repertoires in cytomegalovirus infection. The wider study: TCR beta signatures that were public indicated CMV infection and matching HLA type. Study findings and constraints: Summed frequency of public TCR beta families distinguished CMV carriers with the relevant HLA.

The V segment lost 6 bases and the J segment 3 bases; nucleotides outside the gene matches: 4. Germline lookup yields CDR1 SEHNR and CDR2 FQNEAQ (reference sequence). The CDR3 has 14 amino acids. MiXCR, applied by TCRdb to the reads, yields one record per CDR3 protein. Seen here are around 900,000 distinct CDR3 sequences, approximately 31% observed once, and the top ten hold around an eighth. This clonotype was observed at least ten times. The antigen is not known. This TCR derives from a human donor in good health (CMV status not recorded). Some clones in this sample may be carry-over from other donors' samples. The chain employs TRBV7-9 and TRBJ2-1, with 8 nucleotides matching TRBD1. The sample in question was cultured CD8+ T cells from PBMCs, obtained from culture after CMV antigen stimulation. CDR3 residues: CASRLGQVYNEQFF. The CDR3 DNA reads as TGTGCCAGCAGGCTGGGACAGGTCTACAATGAGCAGTTCTTC.